The TCR beta chain under discussion was sequenced for a study of T cells after yellow fever vaccination. Study-wide findings and caveats: The study re-detected most primary-vaccination clones after the booster (96% CD4, around 89% CD8). It was a weaker secondary response, yet one that peaked faster, at day 5 versus 15. Overall, a small share of clonotypes was seen in both CD4 and CD8 compartments.

By 5'RACE template switching, TCR cDNA was produced, with a universal primer site and UMIs added in the process. TCRdb used MiXCR to reprocess the 5' RACE reads, holding one entry per CDR3 protein. The top ten hold approximately 19% of the sample, which has about 320,000 distinct CDR3 sequences, approximately 4% seen once. Concerning this clonotype itself: What it binds is unknown.

This CDR3 is built from 15 residues. Per the germline V gene, CDR1 is MRHNA and CDR2 is SNTAGT. J was trimmed by 5 bases and V by 3 bases; bases with no gene match: 7. This rearrangement joins TRBV6-4 to TRBJ2-3; TRBD2 matches 8 bases. Source: PBMCs, taken 15 days after the yellow fever booster vaccination. The TCR originated in a man aged 18 to 35 who received the YFV17D yellow fever vaccine. The CDR3 coding sequence is TGTGCCAGCAGTGATACCGGGGGGGCGGTAGATACGCAGTATTTT. Translated: CASSDTGGAVDTQYF.